The sequence of this T cell receptor beta chain was determined in a study of blood T cell repertoires in COVID-19. Whole-study context: Acute-phase and convalescent COVID-19 samples originated in the United States, Italy and Spain.

TCRdb keeps only in-frame clones here, not all; method: immunoSEQ multiplex PCR. This table holds about 380,000 clones, 87% found once. J lost 2 bases, V lost 3 bases, and 13 bases had no gene match. Germline CDR1 reads LNHDA; CDR2 reads SQIVND (reference sequence). The CDR3 has 18 residues. This chain uses TRBV19 with TRBJ2-1; 7 positions agree with TRBD1. Sequencing was performed on PBMCs or T cells enriched from blood (not recorded which). The origin of this receptor is a young man who had recovered from COVID-19. The CDR3 region is CASSITGVEASTYNEQFF. In nucleotides, the CDR3 is TGTGCCAGTAGTATCACAGGGGTGGAGGCTAGCACCTACAATGAGCAGTTCTTC.